In this sample, the clone carrying this T cell receptor (beta chain) turned up once. Original handling: The assay estimated nucleated cells by amplifying reference gene primers. The repertoire was sequenced with immunoSEQ multiplex PCR; TCRdb's copy has only in-frame clones and lacks some. Clone size and the V and J calls come from that table; the DNA yielded D and trimming. The sample lists 55,000 to 80,000 clones; around 90% were seen once. This sample was taken from a study of blood T cell repertoires in COVID-19. Germline V CDR1 and CDR2: MDHEN, SYDVKM. J gave up 3 bases and V 7 bases, and 4 bases lay outside the gene matches. The CDR3 has 13 amino acids.

This sequence was found in a human donor in a cohort sampled during active COVID-19. Sequences were obtained from peripheral blood. The rearrangement joins TRBV28 to TRBJ2-7; 9 bases are a match to TRBD1. CDR3 sequence: CASTRTGVYEQYF. For the CDR3, the DNA is TGTGCCAGCACCCGGACAGGGGTCTACGAGCAGTACTTC.